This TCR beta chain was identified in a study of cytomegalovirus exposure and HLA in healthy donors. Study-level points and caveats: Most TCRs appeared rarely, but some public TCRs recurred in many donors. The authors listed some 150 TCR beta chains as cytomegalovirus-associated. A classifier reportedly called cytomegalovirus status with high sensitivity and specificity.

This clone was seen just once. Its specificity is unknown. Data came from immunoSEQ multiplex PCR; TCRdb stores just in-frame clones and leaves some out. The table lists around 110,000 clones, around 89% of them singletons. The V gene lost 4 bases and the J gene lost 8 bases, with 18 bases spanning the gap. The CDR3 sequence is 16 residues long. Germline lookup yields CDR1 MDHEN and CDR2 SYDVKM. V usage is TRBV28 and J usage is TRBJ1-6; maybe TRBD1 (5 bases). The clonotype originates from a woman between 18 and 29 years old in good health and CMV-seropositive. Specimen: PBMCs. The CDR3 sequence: CASSSSGLVGDSPLHF. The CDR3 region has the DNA TGTGCCAGCAGTTCGTCGGGACTCGTGGGTGATTCACCCCTCCACTTT. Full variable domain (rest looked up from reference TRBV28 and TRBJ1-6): DVKVTQSSRYLVKRTGEKVFLECVQDMDHENMFWYRQDPGLGLRLIYFSYDVKMKEKGDIPEGYSVSREKKERFSLILESASTNQTSMYLCASSSSGLVGDSPLHFGNGTRLTVT.